This T cell receptor beta chain was found in a study of CD8 T cells in Susac syndrome (dated by TCRdb to the late 2010s). About the study as a whole: The study used repertoire sequencing to test whether antigen drove CD8+ T cell activation and differentiation in Susac syndrome. Study-wide conclusions, independent of this receptor: The study acknowledged that relatively few individuals were included in the TCR sequencing and HLA analysis.

RNA was extracted with the RNeasy kit and roughly 0.45 to 1 ug was reverse transcribed using random hexamers. The immunoSEQ multiplex PCR assay, which covers 54 Vbeta and 13 Jbeta segments, was used to amplify TCR beta CDR3 regions. PCR amplification bias was corrected by using a synthetic template baseline for primer optimization and computational correction. Under the source paper's analysis protocol: Reads were annotated to V, D and J genes per IMGT and analyzed with immunoSEQ Analyzer, keeping only productive sequences. To calculate clonality, Shannon entropy was normalized by log2 of the number of productive unique sequences and then subtracted from one. Public and private clones were assessed among the 100 most prevalent clones of each patient and control. A clone was defined as Susac-specific if it was absent from the healthy and MS cohorts, from some 1,100 published viral clones and from other ImmuneACCESS disease sequences. The public reads were run again by TCRdb, first through fastp at Q25 and then through MiXCR, and only productive beta chains were kept. Under each unique CDR3 protein, matching rows form one entry showing the most common genes and DNA. TCRdb's processing, not the authors' own work, is the source of the V and J calls. This sample comprises roughly 200,000 distinct CDR3 sequences, approximately 95% of them detected only once. The ten largest make up around 0.09% of the sample.

A note on this clonotype: Its binding antigen is unknown. Within one base of it there is no much larger clone, and no base qualities were kept.

V is pared back by 0 bases and J by 7 bases, with 21 bases lying between the germline termini. The CDR3 numbers 16 residues from cysteine through phenylalanine. The CDR3 DNA has 48 bases and is translated from base 1. For CDR1 and CDR2, the germline V gene (reference sequence) lists DFQATT and SNEGSKA. High-throughput TCR beta sequencing profiled peripheral blood CD8+ and CD4+ T cells from healthy donors, Susac syndrome patients and multiple sclerosis patients. Multiple sclerosis controls were treatment-naive patients with stable or active relapsing-remitting disease fulfilling revised McDonald criteria. CD8+ TEMRA cells were enriched by FACS, while bulk CD8+ and CD4+ T cells were purified by magnetic negative isolation. Blood was collected in EDTA tubes and processed within 24 hours, with PBMCs isolated through density gradient centrifugation. PBMCs intended for TCR sequencing were cryopreserved in liquid nitrogen and thawed later in a water bath at 37 degrees C. A purity of at least 90% was achieved for sorted or isolated CD4+, CD8+ and CD8+ TEMRA cells.

Sequencing was done on a sample of CD4+ T cells from PBMCs. The TCR sequence derives from a human donor with multiple sclerosis. Here the chain combines TRBV20-1 and TRBJ1-1; no D gene call is confident. The CDR3 has the sequence CSARDRRGSRTSEAFF. In nucleotide form, the sequence is TGCAGTGCTAGAGATAGACGGGGTAGCAGAACTAGTGAAGCTTTCTTT.